The T cell receptor (beta chain) under discussion was sequenced for a study of cytomegalovirus exposure and HLA in healthy donors. PCR used 60 Vbeta primers and 13 Jbeta primers. Libraries were prepared by immunoSEQ multiplex PCR; TCRdb keeps only in-frame clonotypes and omits some of them. The table shows fewer than 200,000 clones, with 81% occurring only once. Whole-study results and caveats: Later analysis associated a missense DCLRE1C variant with TCR beta V- and J-gene trimming. Earlier findings revealed that most TCR beta V segments proved productive either about 87% or about 30% of the time.

The J segment lost 5 bases and the V segment lost 0 bases, leaving 11 bases of the junction unmatched. CDR1 is SGDLS and CDR2 is YYNGEE in the germline V gene. The CDR3 loop spans 18 amino acids. Regarding this clone: The antigen is unknown.

The rearrangement uses TRBV9 and TRBJ2-3, with TRBD2 matching over 11 bases. The sample consisted of PBMCs. The receptor was isolated from a woman aged 50 to 65 in good health and CMV-seronegative. The CDR3 nucleotides read TGTGCCAGCAGCGTAGCTCGCGGGGGTCTAGCGGGGGGAGATACGCAGTATTTT. Translating it yields CASSVARGGLAGGDTQYF.